This is a list of T cell receptor beta chains from one sample in a study of a mutant IDH1 vaccine in newly diagnosed glioma. The assay was immunoSEQ multiplex PCR, and TCRdb's table has in-frame clones only and misses some. This table has approximately 26,000 clones, about 89% appearing once. For these TCRs, the target antigens are not known. Source: PBMCs, taken from a glioma patient whose treatment included an IDH1 peptide vaccine. These receptors all come from a man younger than 35 with glioma. Each CDR3 is given with its conserved first and last residue. The D gene is left open where the match is weak. Clone size is shown for a subset of rows, as once, few, many or a class of expanded clone.

>16|TRBJ1-2|TRBD1|NA|TRBV7-2
TGTGCCAGCAGCTCCGGGACAGGGGGCAATAACTATGGCTACACCTTC
CASSSGTGGNNYGYTF
>14|TRBJ2-1|TRBD2|NA|TRBV29-1
TGCAGCCACGAAGGGCGGGAGACGGCCAATGAGCAGTTCTTC
CSHEGRETANEQFF
>13|TRBJ2-1|NA|NA|TRBV6-5
TGTGCCAGCGCCCTCGGCAAGCCCAATGAGCAGTTCTTC
CASALGKPNEQFF
>14|TRBJ2-7|TRBD1|NA|TRBV28
TGTGCCAGCAGGCGCCGGGACAGGGCCCTCGGGCAGTACTTC
CASRRRDRALGQYF
>13|TRBJ1-2|NA|NA|TRBV29-1
TGCAGCGCCCGCGGGTCCCAGAACTATGGCTACACCTTC
CSARGSQNYGYTF
>12|TRBJ1-2|NA|NA|TRBV5-4
TGTGCCAGCAGCTCGCCATTTTATGGCTACACCTTC
CASSSPFYGYTF
>13|TRBJ1-1|NA|NA|TRBV6-5
TGTGCCAGCAGGGGGGTCGGGGACACTGAAGCTTTCTTT
CASRGVGDTEAFF
>15|TRBJ2-7|TRBD1|NA|TRBV7-2
TGTGCCAGCAGCGGAAGGCCCGGACAGGGGAGGGAGCAGTACTTC
CASSGRPGQGREQYF
>14|TRBJ1-1|TRBD1|NA|TRBV5-8
TGTGCCAGCAGTTATAGACAGGGGGACACTGAAGCTTTCTTT
CASSYRQGDTEAFF
>12|TRBJ2-1|NA|NA|TRBV5-6
TGTGCCAGCAGCTTGCCTGGGACAGAGCAGTTCTTC
CASSLPGTEQFF
>13|TRBJ1-5|TRBD1|NA|TRBV30
TGTGCCTGCCAGACAGGGTTGGATCAGCCCCAGCATTTT
CACQTGLDQPQHF
>14|TRBJ1-1|NA|NA|TRBV7-2
TGTGCCAGCAGCTTATTGGGAGATGGCACTGAAGCTTTCTTT
CASSLLGDGTEAFF
>14|TRBJ1-1|TRBD1|NA|TRBV6-5
TGTGCCAGCAGTTACGGGACAGAGGCGATTGAAGCTTTCTTT
CASSYGTEAIEAFF
>13|TRBJ1-1|NA|NA|TRBV11-2
TGTGCCAGCAGCTTAAGTCGGGCCACTGAAGCTTTCTTT
CASSLSRATEAFF
>17|TRBJ2-7|NA|once|TRBV7-2
TGTGCCAGCAGCTTAGGGCACGTCCCGGGACGCTCCTACGAGCAGTACTTC
CASSLGHVPGRSYEQYF
>15|TRBJ1-3|TRBD1|NA|TRBV30
TGTGCCTGGAGTTTCGACCCCAGGGGGGGAAACACCATATATTTT
CAWSFDPRGGNTIYF
>14|TRBJ1-2|NA|NA|TRBV6-1
TGTGCCAGCAGTGAAGGCGGAGCTAACTATGGCTACACCTTC
CASSEGGANYGYTF
>14|TRBJ2-5|NA|NA|TRBV21-1
TGTGCCAGCAGCTCCTGGGACAAGCAAGAGACCCAGTACTTC
CASSSWDKQETQYF
>14|TRBJ1-1|NA|NA|TRBV10-3
TGTGCCATCAGTGTTAGTAACAGGAACGGGGAAGCTTTCTTT
CAISVSNRNGEAFF
>16|TRBJ1-2|NA|NA|TRBV19
TGTGCCAGTAGTATCCCTTCTGAGGGGACGAAATATGGCTACACCTTC
CASSIPSEGTKYGYTF
>13|TRBJ1-1|NA|NA|TRBV4-1
TGCGCCAGCAGCCAAGATGGGGGAACTGAAGCTTTCTTT
CASSQDGGTEAFF
>12|TRBJ1-2|NA|NA|TRBV30
TGTGCCTGGTCCAAATCTCAGGGTGGCTACACCTTC
CAWSKSQGGYTF
>10|TRBJ2-3|NA|NA|TRBV30
TGTGCCTGGATTACAGATACGCAGTATTTT
CAWITDTQYF
>17|TRBJ2-7|TRBD2|NA|TRBV30
TGTGCCTGTTCGAAACCTTGGACTAGCGGGAGGAGGTACGAGCAGTACTTC
CACSKPWTSGRRYEQYF
>14|TRBJ2-7|NA|NA|TRBV6-5
TGTGCCAGCAGGGACTTTACGAGCTCCTACGAGCAGTACTTC
CASRDFTSSYEQYF
>14|TRBJ2-7|NA|NA|TRBV6-5
TGTGCCAGCCGGGAGAGGACGGCTCCCTACGAGCAGTACTTC
CASRERTAPYEQYF
>16|TRBJ2-3|TRBD1|NA|TRBV4-3
TGCGCCAGCAGCCAAGATTTCGGACAGGGCACAGATACGCAGTATTTT
CASSQDFGQGTDTQYF
>16|TRBJ2-1|NA|NA|TRBV28
TGTGCCAGCAGTTCCCCGAACCTGAACTCCTACAATGAGCAGTTCTTC
CASSSPNLNSYNEQFF
>15|TRBJ2-1|TRBD2|NA|TRBV2
TGTGCCAGCAGTGATGGACTAGCGGCCCTCAATGAGCAGTTCTTC
CASSDGLAALNEQFF
>17|TRBJ2-7|NA|NA|TRBV4-2
TGTGCCAGCAGCCAAGAATGGCCGAGGGGGGCGTCGTCCGAGCAGTACTTC
CASSQEWPRGASSEQYF
>14|TRBJ2-5|TRBD1|NA|TRBV25-1
TGTGCCAGCAGTGAGGGGACAGTCCAAGAGACCCAGTACTTC
CASSEGTVQETQYF
>12|TRBJ2-1|NA|NA|TRBV6-4
TGTGCCAGCAGTGACGGGAGCAATGAGCAGTTCTTC
CASSDGSNEQFF
>14|TRBJ2-7|NA|NA|TRBV9
TGTGCCAGCAGCGTAGGCGGGGATACCTACGAGCAGTACTTC
CASSVGGDTYEQYF
>18|TRBJ2-3|TRBD2|once|TRBV4-3
TGCGCCAGCAGCCAAGATTTCCTAGCGGGAGCGGGGGCAGATACGCAGTATTTT
CASSQDFLAGAGADTQYF
>13|TRBJ2-2|NA|NA|TRBV29-1
TGCAGCGTTGTACAAGTGGACACCGGGGAGCTGTTTTTT
CSVVQVDTGELFF
>15|TRBJ1-1|NA|once|TRBV19
TGTGCCAGTAGTAGCTGGGAACGGCCGGGCACTGAAGCTTTCTTT
CASSSWERPGTEAFF
>16|TRBJ2-3|TRBD2|NA|TRBV29-1
TGCAGCGTGAATGGTAGGAGCGGGAGGTTTAAAGATACGCAGTATTTT
CSVNGRSGRFKDTQYF
>17|TRBJ1-6|NA|NA|TRBV11-2
TGTGCCAGCAGCCCCACGGGGGGGGACCCTTATAATTCACCCCTCCACTTT
CASSPTGGDPYNSPLHF
>13|TRBJ2-1|NA|NA|TRBV30
TGTGCCTTAAGCCAGACCCTCTACAATGAGCAGTTCTTC
CALSQTLYNEQFF
>14|TRBJ1-1|NA|NA|TRBV5-1
TGCGCCAGCAGCTTGGGAGATACGGGGGCCCAAGCTTTCTTT
CASSLGDTGAQAFF
>15|TRBJ1-3|TRBD1|NA|TRBV7-8
TGTGCCAGCAGCTTGGGGACAGGGGGGGGAAACACCATATATTTT
CASSLGTGGGNTIYF
>14|TRBJ2-7|TRBD1|NA|TRBV30
TGTGCCTGGAGCGCCGGGACAGGGGGCTACGAGCAGTACTTC
CAWSAGTGGYEQYF
>12|TRBJ2-7|NA|once|TRBV29-1
TGCAGCGTTGTAGGACAGTTCTACGAGCAGTACTTC
CSVVGQFYEQYF
>13|TRBJ2-2|TRBD1|NA|TRBV30
TGTGCCTGGAGTGTGACAGGGACCGGGGAGCTGTTTTTT
CAWSVTGTGELFF
>15|TRBJ1-3|NA|NA|TRBV4-3
TGCGCCAGCAGCCAAGAGGGTGGCTCTGGAAACACCATATATTTT
CASSQEGGSGNTIYF
>15|TRBJ1-1|NA|NA|TRBV27
TGTGCCAGCAGTTTACAGGGCAACCTGAACACTGAAGCTTTCTTT
CASSLQGNLNTEAFF
>13|TRBJ2-7|NA|NA|TRBV6-6
TGTGCCAGTTTACCTGGGCTTCACTACGAGCAGTACTTC
CASLPGLHYEQYF
>14|TRBJ2-7|NA|NA|TRBV4-1
TGCGCCAGCAGCCACCAGACCCGGTCCTACGAGCAGTACTTC
CASSHQTRSYEQYF
>13|TRBJ1-1|NA|once|TRBV29-1
TGCAGCGTGGCTACAGGCAGGGGCACTGAAGCTTTCTTT
CSVATGRGTEAFF
>15|TRBJ1-2|TRBD1|NA|TRBV6-1
TGTGCCAGCAGTGAAGCGGACAGGAGATCGAAAGGCTACACCTTC
CASSEADRRSKGYTF